Below are 3 T cell receptor beta chains sequenced from a single sample in a study of neurological immune-mediated disorders. In TCRdb, the 5' RACE reads were re-called with MiXCR into one record per CDR3 protein. The data contain around 61,000 distinct CDR3 sequences, about 5.2% of them seen just once; the ten biggest clones take up approximately 5.1%. The sequenced material came from PBMCs. These receptor sequences come from a human donor with multiple sclerosis. The donor label of this sample is uncertain.

In this sample, this clonotype turned up many times. V is TRBV7-9 and J is TRBJ2-5; possibly TRBD2 for D (7 bases). The ends were cut back, 5 bases at V and 1 base at J, with 14 bases in the middle. The CDR3 is 15 amino acids. From germline, CDR1 is SEHNR and CDR2 FQNEAQ (reference sequence). The CDR3 sequence is CASSSWGGLQETQYF. CDR3 coding DNA: TGTGCCAGCAGCAGCTGGGGGGGGCTCCAAGAGACCCAGTACTTC.

Ten or more counts support this clonotype. V usage is TRBV3-1 and J usage is TRBJ2-1; 8 bases are shared with TRBD1. The germline V gene has CDR1 LGHDT and CDR2 YNNKEL (reference sequence). V lost 4 bases to trimming and J lost 6 bases; unmatched junction nucleotides: 20. The CDR3 loop spans 19 amino acids. DNA of the CDR3: TGTGCCAGCAGCCCGTTAGAAGCAGGGGGCGCGTATCGAGGCAATGAGCAGTTCTTC. Encoded protein: CASSPLEAGGAYRGNEQFF.

This clonotype has a count of ten or more. The genes are TRBV20-1 and TRBJ2-7; TRBD2 matches 7 bases. Germline trimming cut 1 base from V and 3 bases from J; bases unmatched to any gene: 9. The CDR3 is made up of 15 amino acids. Germline V gives CDR1 DFQATT, CDR2 SNEGSKA (reference sequence). CDR3 residues: CSARVGSGVYYEQYF. The CDR3, as DNA: TGCAGTGCTAGAGTGGGAAGCGGGGTCTACTACGAGCAGTACTTC.